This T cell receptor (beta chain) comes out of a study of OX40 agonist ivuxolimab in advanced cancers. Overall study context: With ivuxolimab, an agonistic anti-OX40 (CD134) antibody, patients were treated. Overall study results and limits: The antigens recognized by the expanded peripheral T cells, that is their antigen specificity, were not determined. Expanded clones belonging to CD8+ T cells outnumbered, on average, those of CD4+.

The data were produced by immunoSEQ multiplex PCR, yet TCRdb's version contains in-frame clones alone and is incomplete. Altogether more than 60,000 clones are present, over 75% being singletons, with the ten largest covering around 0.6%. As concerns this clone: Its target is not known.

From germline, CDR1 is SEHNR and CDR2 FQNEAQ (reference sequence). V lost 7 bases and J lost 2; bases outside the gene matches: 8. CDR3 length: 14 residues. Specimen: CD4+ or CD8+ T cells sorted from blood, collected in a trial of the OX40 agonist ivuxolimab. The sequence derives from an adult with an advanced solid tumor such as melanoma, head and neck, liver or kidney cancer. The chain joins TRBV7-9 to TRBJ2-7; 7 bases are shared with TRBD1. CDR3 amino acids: CASTMTGTPYEQYF. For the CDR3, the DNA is TGTGCCAGCACCATGACAGGGACCCCCTACGAGCAGTACTTC. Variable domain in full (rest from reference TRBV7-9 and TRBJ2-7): DTGVSQNPRHKITKRGQNVTFRCDPISEHNRLYWYRQTLGQGPEFLTYFQNEAQLEKSRLLSDRFSAERPKGSFSTLEIQRTEQGDSAMYLCASTMTGTPYEQYFGPGTRLTVT.